This T cell receptor beta chain was sequenced for a study of control samples from healthy donors and cancer patients. V was pared by 3 bases and J by 10 bases, with 16 bases between. The germline V gene has CDR1 KGHSH and CDR2 LQKENI. The CDR3 covers 15 residues. Produced via immunoSEQ multiplex PCR; TCRdb's table is partial and in-frame only. The sample records roughly 450,000 clones, approximately 92% being singletons. V usage is TRBV18 and J usage is TRBJ1-6, with D perhaps matching TRBD1 (5 bases). Sequencing used PBMCs. The TCR originated in a middle-aged man with head and neck cancer. The CDR3 bases are TGTGCCAGCTCACCGGAGCAGGGACGGGACTCACCCCTCCACTTT. This encodes CASSPEQGRDSPLHF.